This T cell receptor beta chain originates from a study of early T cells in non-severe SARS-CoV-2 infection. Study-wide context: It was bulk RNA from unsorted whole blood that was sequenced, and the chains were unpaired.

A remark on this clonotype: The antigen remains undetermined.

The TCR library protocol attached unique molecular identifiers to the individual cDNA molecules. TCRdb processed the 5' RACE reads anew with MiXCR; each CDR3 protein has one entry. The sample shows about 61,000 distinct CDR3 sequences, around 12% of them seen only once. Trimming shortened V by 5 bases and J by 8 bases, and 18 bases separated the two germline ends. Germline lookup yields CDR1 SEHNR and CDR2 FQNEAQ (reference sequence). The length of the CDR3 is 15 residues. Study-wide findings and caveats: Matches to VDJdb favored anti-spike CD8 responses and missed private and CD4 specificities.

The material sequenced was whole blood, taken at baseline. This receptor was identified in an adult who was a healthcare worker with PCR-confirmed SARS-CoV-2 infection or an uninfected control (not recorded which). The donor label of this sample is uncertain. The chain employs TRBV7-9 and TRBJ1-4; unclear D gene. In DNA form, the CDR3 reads TGTGCCAGCAGCAAAGGGCGCCCCGTAGGGGAAAAACTGTTTTTT. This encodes CASSKGRPVGEKLFF.